This T cell receptor (beta chain) was identified during a study of beta chain features in type 1 diabetes. cDNA synthesis used the whole RNA isolate, giving expressed TCRB sequences. The average read count of naive, central memory and regulatory T cell samples was about 3.3 million. Repertoires were generated with immunoSEQ multiplex PCR, while TCRdb's copy carries only in-frame clones and drops some. Of around 340,000 clones detected, around 19% appear once; the ten largest clones hold around 0.044%. Researchers reported sorting CD4+ naive, central memory, regulatory and stem cell-like memory cells via CD45RO/CCR7/CD25/CD127/CD95/CD27. Study-level points and caveats: Shortening that was moderate but significant affected the TCRB CDR3s of Type 1 diabetes patients in all four CD4+ subsets.

About this clone: Its antigen is still unknown.

The length of the CDR3 is 14 residues. CDR1 and CDR2 (germline): SGHRS, YFSETQ. Trimming removed 5 bases from V and 3 bases from J; junction bases left unmatched: 7. Source material: naive CD4+ T cells from blood. The TCR comes from a woman between 18 and 29 years old in good health. This sequence joins TRBV5-1 and TRBJ2-7, with 8 bases that match TRBD1. The CDR3 loop is CASSLQGGDYEQYF. CDR3 DNA sequence: TGCGCCAGCAGTCTACAGGGGGGAGACTACGAGCAGTACTTC.